This section outlines one T cell receptor beta chain sequence together with its context. Its recognized antigen is unknown. Per-base qualities were not stored, and no clone one base away is much larger. CD8 naive samples were CD45RO-negative cells positively selected for CCR7, giving a CD45RA+CCR7+ population that excluded TemRA cells. Healthy HIV-negative adults with no recently reported acute infections or vaccinations were included as donors. Every donor was a Caucasian adult residing in Nashville, Tennessee, USA. After blood collection by leukapheresis, PBMCs were isolated using Ficoll-Histopaque density gradient centrifugation and then cryopreserved in the vapor phase of liquid nitrogen. Purity and quantity of every magnetically sorted T cell population were checked by analytical flow cytometry. Genomic DNA was isolated from every sorted fraction and measured by UV absorbance on a Nanodrop 2000c.

The data belong to a study of shared clonotypes between healthy human individuals (dated by TCRdb to the early 2020s). In terms of the full investigation: The cohort comprised a couple of women and three men aged 18 to 49 years. Per donor, three plates each were used for CD4 naive and CD4 memory, two for CD8 naive, and one for CD8 memory. To estimate repertoire size and how much clonotype sharing occurs between individuals, the study deeply sequenced the blood TCR repertoires of roughly 5 healthy adults. Libraries were prepared and TCR repertoires were sequenced by different laboratories using diverse techniques, in order to increase sequencing depth and limit assay-specific biases. Each donor's leukapheresis produced roughly between roughly 0.85 and 9.5 billion PBMCs. What the research found in general, with its limitations: Pairwise subsampling indicated that sequencing depth was expected to affect the degree of clonotype sharing among donors. When four donors were compared, the shared fraction of clonotypes was around 5.1% for naive CD4, 3.5% to 4% for naive CD8, 2% to 2.5% for memory CD4, and less than 0.5% for memory CD8. Compared with non-shared clonotypes, the clonotypes found in all four sorted-subset donors had higher generation probabilities. Only blood was sampled, and tissue TCR repertoires likely differ from those in blood. Rarefaction of sorted-subset datasets indicated incomplete sequencing despite the large sequencing depth. Estimated clonotype richness was generally larger for naive than for memory subsets. The genetic and exposure-history diversity represented was limited by the small number of donors.

Based on the germline V gene, the CDR1 and CDR2 sequences are SGHTA and FQGNSA. The CDR3 runs 15 amino acids, cysteine and phenylalanine included. Only the CDR3 DNA is retained, 45 bases long and in frame from the first base. After removal of 5 bases from V and 4 bases from J, the junction retains 6 bases not matched to a gene. TCR CDR3 regions were amplified from genomic DNA by multiplex PCR using the deep immunoSEQ assay. Extracted genomic DNA from each cell subset was distributed evenly across all wells of several immunoSEQ 96-well plates, and each plate was treated as a replicate. For sorted subsets, 200 ng of genomic DNA, equivalent to around 29,000 T cell genomes, went into each replicate PCR. Purified libraries were measured with a Qubit 3.0 fluorometer, size-checked on a Bioanalyzer 2100, and measured again with the KAPA Library Quantification kit. Every immunoSEQ 96-well plate was sequenced on a dedicated single-read 150-cycle Illumina NextSeq 550 flow cell. In the original analysis: The immunoSEQ output contained only junctional sequences without quality scores, so filtering could not match that applied to full-length reads. To assign V/J genes and CDR3, sequences were annotated using PyIR, a Python wrapper for IgBLAST v1.9, with IMGT germline references. Reads were removed for weak V/J assignments (E-value above 1e-6), missing CDR3, stop codons, out-of-frame junctions, or ambiguous translated residues. V3J clonotypes were defined as sequences sharing the same inferred V gene, J gene, and CDR3 amino acid sequence. The percentage overlap between two repertoires was calculated by dividing the number of shared unique clonotypes by the size of the smaller repertoire. Richness of each repertoire was evaluated using RTK rarefaction, the Chao1 estimator, and Recon v2.1 estimates of unobserved clonotypes. OLGA was used to compute generation probabilities for all TCRbeta clonotypes that the gDNA method yielded from a handful of donors. TCRdb took over this immuneACCESS table, retaining in-frame rearrangements with V and J assigned. Such tables are incomplete; in checked studies, under half of the missing clones stem from an unresolved V gene, and the remainder is unexplained. D and trimming come from the DNA, and the V and J calls and clone size come from that table. The sample yields just over 2,000,000 clones; 85% to 95% were counted once. The top ten constitute 0.9% to 1.4% of the sample.

The material sequenced was naive CD8+ T cells sorted from blood. Interpreted using the paper, the cell subset or site label stands for: CD45RA+CCR7+. The clonotype originates from a man between 18 and 29 years old in good health. The rearranged chain carries TRBV7-2 and TRBJ1-3, with 9 central nucleotides matching TRBD1. The bases read TGTGCCAGCAGCCCTGGACAGGGGAACGGAAACACCATATATTTT. Its protein product is CASSPGQGNGNTIYF.